Shown below are 5 T cell receptor beta chains from a single sample sequenced in a study of brain metastases from non-small cell lung cancer. The repertoire was sequenced with immunoSEQ multiplex PCR; TCRdb's copy has only in-frame clones and lacks some. The sample lists 7,500 to 10,000 clones, over 80% occurring once. The sequenced material came from primary lung tumor tissue. These receptors were obtained from a donor at least 40 years old with non-small cell lung cancer.

The chain uses TRBV6-5 and TRBJ1-1; 8 bases fit TRBD1. Unmatched junction bases numbered 5, after V lost 6 bases and J lost 2 bases. The CDR3 totals 14 residues. The germline V gene has CDR1 MNHEY and CDR2 SVGAGI. CDR3 sequence: CASSRTGPNTEAFF. Here the CDR3 DNA reads TGTGCCAGCAGCAGGACAGGGCCTAACACTGAAGCTTTCTTT.

J is TRBJ2-7 and V is TRBV6-6; D gene ambiguous. The germline CDR1 and CDR2 sequences are MNHNY and SVGAGI (reference sequence). V gave up 4 bases and J gave up 4 bases, with 17 bases separating them. The CDR3 spans 15 residues. The CDR3 loop is CASSLRTGSGYEQYF. The CDR3 coding sequence is TGTGCCAGCAGTTTGCGTACGGGCAGTGGATACGAGCAGTACTTC.

The V call is TRBV9, the J call TRBJ2-2; D might be TRBD2 (6 bases). The CDR3 has 15 amino acids. Per the germline V gene, CDR1 is SGDLS and CDR2 is YYNGEE. Trimming left V 2 bases short and J 6 bases short, with 14 bases between. The CDR3 region is CASSVDGGWAGELFF. The CDR3 DNA reads as TGTGCCAGCAGCGTGGATGGAGGGTGGGCCGGGGAGCTGTTTTTT.

The V call is TRBV6-6, the J call TRBJ2-5, with no clear D. The CDR3 has 15 amino acids. The germline gives CDR1 MNHNY, CDR2 SVGAGI (reference sequence). Trimming took 3 bases from V and 5 from J, leaving 16 bases between them. The CDR3 DNA follows: TGTGCCAGCAGTTATTCGGTTCAAGACAAGGAGACCCAGTACTTC. As protein: CASSYSVQDKETQYF.

CDR3 in DNA: TGTGCCAGCAGTTTATGGTTGGGGAATTCACCCCTCCACTTT. It codes for CASSLWLGNSPLHF. The chain combines TRBV28 with TRBJ1-6; the D is unclear. This CDR3 spans 14 amino acids. CDR1 and CDR2 from the germline V gene are MDHEN and SYDVKM. V was shortened by 0 bases and J by 7 bases, with 7 bases between the two germline ends.